These T cell receptor beta chains were read from a single sample in a study of shared clonotypes between healthy human individuals. Using immunoSEQ multiplex PCR, the repertoire was profiled, and TCRdb retains in-frame clones only, with some absent. The data show roughly 530,000 clones, 90% to 96% seen once. The sequenced material came from naive CD4+ T cells sorted from blood. The receptors originated from a woman aged 30 to 39 in good health. Each CDR3 is given with its conserved first and last residue. The D gene is left open where the match is weak. Clone size appears in some rows only: once, few, many, or a class for an expanded clone.

TRBJ1-2 TRBV6-5 few - TGTGCCAGCAGTTACTCTGATCACTATGGCTACACCTTC CASSYSDHYGYTF
TRBJ2-5 TRBV18 - - TGTGCCAGCTCACCAACTAGCCCCCAAGAGACCCAGTACTTC CASSPTSPQETQYF
TRBJ2-2 TRBV9 - TRBD2 TGTGCCAGCAGCGTAAAGGAGCGGGAGGGTTTACGGACCGGGGAGCTGTTTTTT CASSVKEREGLRTGELFF
TRBJ2-6 TRBV5-1 once - TGCGCCAGCAGCTTGGGGAAGTGGGTCTCTGGGGCCAACGTCCTGACTTTC CASSLGKWVSGANVLTF
TRBJ1-2 TRBV4-2 once - TGTGCCAGCAGTCCAGGGTTTGGATATGGCTACACCTTC CASSPGFGYGYTF
TRBJ1-1 TRBV11-2 - TRBD1 TGTGCCAGCAGCTTAGCCGGGACAGGGGGGTCTGAAGCTTTCTTT CASSLAGTGGSEAFF
TRBJ2-5 TRBV5-6 - TRBD2 TGTGCCAGCAGCATTCGGGAGGAGCAGTACTTC CASSIREEQYF
TRBJ1-5 TRBV27 few - TGTGCCAGCAGTTTATCCGGGAATAGCAATCAGCCCCAGCATTTT CASSLSGNSNQPQHF
TRBJ2-3 TRBV6-4 - TRBD2 TGTGCCAGCATGGCCGGGGGGGGTACAGATACGCAGTATTTT CASMAGGGTDTQYF
TRBJ2-3 TRBV7-9 - - TGTGCCAGCAGCTTAGGGGCGGATACGCAGTATTTT CASSLGADTQYF
TRBJ2-7 TRBV30 - - TGTGCCTGGGGGTGGTACGAGCAGTACTTC CAWGWYEQYF
TRBJ2-7 TRBV7-9 - TRBD2 TGTGCCAGCAGCTTAGTGTCCTCTTGGGGGGGGACCTACGAGCAGTACTTC CASSLVSSWGGTYEQYF
TRBJ2-7 TRBV10-3 - TRBD1 TGTGCCATCAGCGGAAAGACAGGGGGCTCCCACGAGCAGTACTTC CAISGKTGGSHEQYF
TRBJ2-2 TRBV7-2 - TRBD2 TGTGCCAGCACCTCACACGCGGGAGGGGGCACCGGGGAGCTGTTTTTT CASTSHAGGGTGELFF
TRBJ2-5 TRBV18 once TRBD2 TGTGCCAGCTCACTGACCGGGACTAGCGGATCACAAGAGACCCAGTACTTC CASSLTGTSGSQETQYF
TRBJ2-5 TRBV6-6 once - TGTGCCAGCAGTTACTTGGGTGGGAAAGAGACCCAGTACTTC CASSYLGGKETQYF
TRBJ2-2 TRBV19 - - TGTGCCAGTAGTATTCAGTTCTCGGTTCAGACCGGGGAGCTGTTTTTT CASSIQFSVQTGELFF
TRBJ2-1 TRBV19 - - TGTGCCAGTAGTATCCAGCGGGACACCAATGAGCAGTTCTTC CASSIQRDTNEQFF
TRBJ2-7 TRBV11-3 - - TGTGCCAGCAGCCCAGGGGAACCCAACGAGCAGTACTTC CASSPGEPNEQYF
TRBJ2-3 TRBV18 once - TGTGCCAGCTCACCGCTCGAGGGCACAGATACGCAGTATTTT CASSPLEGTDTQYF
TRBJ2-7 TRBV11-2 - - TGTGTCAGCAGCGCCCGGGACACGTCCTACGAGCAGTACTTC CVSSARDTSYEQYF
TRBJ1-5 TRBV19 - - TGTGCCAGTAGTTTAACGCGCAATCAGCCCCAGCATTTT CASSLTRNQPQHF
TRBJ2-3 TRBV15 - - TGTGCCACCACCTGGGCGCGCTTAAGAACTAGCACAGATACGCAGTATTTT CATTWARLRTSTDTQYF
TRBJ1-2 TRBV7-9 - - TGTGCCAGCAGGATGGACGGCGGGCCGAACTATGGCTACACCTTC CASRMDGGPNYGYTF
TRBJ1-2 TRBV11-2 - TRBD1 TGTGCCAGCAGCGCATTAACAGGGGTTAGTGGTGGCTACACCTTC CASSALTGVSGGYTF
TRBJ2-5 TRBV7-2 - - TGTGCCAGCAGCGTAGGACAGTTCCAAGAGACCCAGTACTTC CASSVGQFQETQYF
TRBJ2-1 TRBV7-2 - - TGTGCCAGCAGCTTAGTAACAGGAAAAGCCAATGAGCAGTTCTTC CASSLVTGKANEQFF
TRBJ2-5 TRBV5-6 - - TGTGCCAGCAGCTTGCCCCCGGGCGCCCAAGAGACCCAGTACTTC CASSLPPGAQETQYF
TRBJ1-5 TRBV27 - - TGTGCCACCCTCCGACCATATAGCAATCAGCCCCAGCATTTT CATLRPYSNQPQHF
TRBJ2-2 TRBV5-1 - TRBD1 TGCGCCAGCAGCTTGACAGGGGGCCAGGGTACCGGGGAGCTGTTTTTT CASSLTGGQGTGELFF
TRBJ2-7 TRBV11-3 - TRBD2 TGTGCCAGCAGCTTAAACGTAGCGGGAGTTTACGAGCAGTACTTC CASSLNVAGVYEQYF
TRBJ2-7 TRBV27 - TRBD2 TGTGCCAGCAGCCGACTAGCGGGAGGACCTTCCTACGAGCAGTACTTC CASSRLAGGPSYEQYF
TRBJ1-3 TRBV28 once - TGTGCCACCGAAGCGATGGGCTCTGGAAACACCATATATTTT CATEAMGSGNTIYF
TRBJ2-1 TRBV19 - - TGTGCCAGTAGTATCGGTGGACTTTACAATGAGCAGTTCTTC CASSIGGLYNEQFF
TRBJ2-7 TRBV10-3 - - TGTGCCATCAGTGCCCGGGGCGGGGTCTCGGCCTACGAGCAGTACTTC CAISARGGVSAYEQYF
TRBJ2-7 TRBV5-6 - - TGTGCCAGCAGCTTGGCGGCACAGGGGTCAGAGGGAGGGCCCTACGAGCAGTACTTC CASSLAAQGSEGGPYEQYF
TRBJ2-7 TRBV7-8 - - TGTGCCAGCAGCTTAGGACGGGTCGGAGCCTACGAGCAGTACTTC CASSLGRVGAYEQYF
TRBJ2-7 TRBV28 - TRBD2 TGTGCCAGCAGTACTACTAGCGGCCGTCGCTCCTACGAGCAGTACTTC CASSTTSGRRSYEQYF
TRBJ2-7 TRBV19 once TRBD1 TGTGCCAGTAGTACGGACAGGGGAAGCGAGCAGTACTTC CASSTDRGSEQYF
TRBJ2-7 TRBV5-4 - - TGTGCCAGCAGCTTAGGGGCGGTTAGCTCCTACGAGCAGTACTTC CASSLGAVSSYEQYF
TRBJ1-1 TRBV28 - - TGTGCCAGCAGTTTACCCGGACGGCCGAACACTGAAGCTTTCTTT CASSLPGRPNTEAFF
TRBJ2-2 TRBV2 - - TGTGCCAGCAAGACTCAGGGAACCGGGGAGCTGTTTTTT CASKTQGTGELFF
TRBJ2-1 TRBV6-1 once TRBD2 TGTGCCAGCAGTGAAGAGGGACTAGCGGGAGGGTCCCGGAATGAGCAGTTCTTC CASSEEGLAGGSRNEQFF
TRBJ1-5 TRBV5-1 - TRBD1 TGCGCCAGCAGCCCGGCAGGGGGTCCCATAGGGACCCAGCATTTT CASSPAGGPIGTQHF
TRBJ2-3 TRBV28 - - TGTGCCAGCAGTGACATTCGCGGGAGCACAGATACGCAGTATTTT CASSDIRGSTDTQYF